This passage covers 20 T cell receptor beta chains from one sample sequenced in a study of shared clonotypes between healthy human individuals. The method was immunoSEQ multiplex PCR; TCRdb's version includes in-frame clones alone and lacks a portion of them. The profile shows hundreds of thousands of clones, around three quarters of them singletons. The sequenced material came from PBMCs. The receptors stem from a middle-aged woman in good health. Some clones in this sample may be carry-over from other donors' samples.

The sample holds one count of this clone. The chain combines TRBV19 with TRBJ1-1; D gene uncertain. V lost 7 bases to trimming and J lost 0 bases, with 15 bases between them. Per the germline V gene, CDR1 is LNHDA and CDR2 is SQIVND (reference sequence). This CDR3 comprises 15 residues. CDR3 in DNA: TGTGCCAGTACCAAACTAATTGGAGTGAACACTGAAGCTTTCTTT. The encoded protein is CASTKLIGVNTEAFF. The whole variable domain, filled in from reference TRBV19 and TRBJ1-1, reads DGGITQSPKYLFRKEGQNVTLSCEQNLNHDAMYWYRQDPGQGLRLIYYSQIVNDFQKGDIAEGYSVSREKKESFPLTVTSAQKNPTAFYLCASTKLIGVNTEAFFGQGTRLTVV.

A remark on this clone: This likely traces to a read error, being one base from a far larger clone. The same CDR3 arises from other DNA sequences in this sample as well. The chain recombines TRBV18 with TRBJ1-1, with D perhaps matching TRBD1 (5 bases). The V and J ends lost 3 bases and 5 bases respectively, with 22 bases between them. This CDR3 is built from 17 residues. From germline, CDR1 is KGHSH and CDR2 LQKENI. Written as DNA, the CDR3 is TGTGCCAGCTCACCTGTGCATCGGGACTCGAGAGCAACTGAAGCTTTCTTT. Translation: CASSPVHRDSRATEAFF.

The CDR3 loop reads CATQLRGSNTEAFF. The CDR3, as DNA: TGCGCCACCCAGTTGCGGGGGTCGAACACTGAAGCTTTCTTT. V gene TRBV10-2 combines with J gene TRBJ1-1; D possibly corresponds to TRBD1 (5 bases). CDR3 length equals 14 residues. Germline V gene sequence: CDR1 WSHSY, CDR2 SAAADI. Trimming cost V 10 bases and J 1 base, with 16 bases left between them.

A few counts support this clone. The gene calls are TRBV7-3 and TRBJ2-5, with 9 bases that match TRBD2. The closer fit of TRBJ2-7 to the DNA end suggests the J call may be wrong. This CDR3 comprises 17 residues. Germline loops: CDR1 SGHTA, CDR2 FQGTGA. In DNA, the CDR3 is TGTGCCAGCAGCTTAACGCCCCCCGGGACTAGCAGGCACGAGCAGTACTTC. Translating gives CASSLTPPGTSRHEQYF.

The chain employs TRBV2 and TRBJ2-1; a weak D match, TRBD1 (5 bases). V dropped 2 bases and J dropped 6 bases, with 11 bases sitting between them. Germline CDR1 and CDR2: SNHLY and FYNNEI. This CDR3 contains 14 residues. The CDR3 reads CASSEYRFGNEQFF. In DNA form, the CDR3 reads TGTGCCAGCAGTGAATACAGGTTTGGCAATGAGCAGTTCTTC.

The genes are TRBV29-1 and TRBJ2-7; D is unclear. The CDR3 is made up of 12 amino acids. The germline CDR1 and CDR2 sequences are SQVTM and ANQGSEA. Trimming took 4 bases from V and 4 from J, leaving 11 bases between them. The CDR3 region is CSVGLSLYEQYF. Written as DNA, the CDR3 is TGCAGCGTTGGCTTAAGCCTGTACGAGCAGTACTTC.

This clone is classed as medium-sized. This sample includes further DNA sequences coding for the same CDR3. This chain joins TRBV28 and TRBJ1-3, with D hard to call. Germline V gene sequence: CDR1 MDHEN, CDR2 SYDVKM. The CDR3 loop spans 13 amino acids. Trimming stripped 2 bases from V and 8 bases from J, with 10 bases between. CDR3 in DNA: TGTGCCAGCAGTTTAAGGCCCTTCGACACCATATATTTT. Protein product: CASSLRPFDTIYF.

There are a few counts of this clone. The rearrangement joins TRBV30 to TRBJ1-1; maybe TRBD1 (6 bases). The ends were cut back, 2 bases at V and 4 bases at J, with 20 bases in the middle. The germline gives CDR1 GTSNPN, CDR2 SVGIG (reference sequence). This CDR3 contains 16 residues. CDR3 protein: CAWSPLGGARVTEAFF. The CDR3, as DNA: TGTGCCTGGAGTCCCCTGGGGGGGGCGCGGGTCACTGAAGCTTTCTTT.

This chain connects TRBV18 to TRBJ1-5; D may be TRBD1 (6 bases). V dropped 4 bases and J dropped 5 bases, with 12 bases sitting between them. Per germline, CDR1 KGHSH and CDR2 LQKENI. The CDR3 is 14 residues long. The CDR3 coding sequence is TGTGCCAGCTCACGCATCGAGGGGGATCAGCCCCAGCATTTT. Protein sequence: CASSRIEGDQPQHF.

Comment on this clone: This same CDR3 is encoded by further DNA sequences in the sample. The chain recombines TRBV5-6 with TRBJ2-1; D call uncertain. Trimming removed 0 bases at V and 5 bases at J, with 3 bases between. The CDR3 sequence is 12 residues long. CDR1 is SGHDT and CDR2 is YYEEEE in the germline V gene. For the CDR3, the DNA is TGTGCCAGCAGCTTGGGTGACAATGAGCAGTTCTTC. This encodes CASSLGDNEQFF.

This clone was seen more than once but under ten times. CDR3: CASSLPGLNTEAFF. The CDR3 coding sequence is TGTGCCAGCAGCTTGCCGGGGTTGAACACTGAAGCTTTCTTT. The chain combines TRBV5-4 with TRBJ1-1; the D is unclear. Germline V gene sequence: CDR1 SGHNT, CDR2 YYREEE (reference sequence). V lost 1 base, J lost 0 bases, and 7 bases lay in between. The CDR3 has 14 amino acids.

The J gene is TRBJ2-7, the V gene TRBV29-1; perhaps TRBD2 as D (9 bases). This CDR3 spans 15 amino acids. V was shortened by 6 bases and J by 5 bases, with 23 bases between the two germline ends. CDR1 and CDR2 (germline): SQVTM, ANQGSEA. Here the CDR3 reads CSVAGGFQGAHEQYF. Written as DNA, the CDR3 is TGCAGCGTCGCGGGGGGGTTTCAGGGGGCTCACGAGCAGTACTTC.

The chain recombines TRBV9 with TRBJ2-1, with 7 bases matching TRBD1. The CDR3 is 15 residues long. After removal of 4 bases from V and 0 bases from J, the junction contained 4 bases not matched to a gene. The germline V gene encodes CDR1 SGDLS and CDR2 YYNGEE. In DNA, the CDR3 is TGTGCCAGCAGCCCCCGGGACAGCTCCTACAATGAGCAGTTCTTC. This encodes CASSPRDSSYNEQFF.

V is TRBV7-9 and J is TRBJ2-3, with 10 bases identical to TRBD2. The CDR3 consists of 15 residues. Per the germline V gene, CDR1 is SEHNR and CDR2 is FQNEAQ (reference sequence). V gave up 5 bases and J gave up 2 bases; unmatched junction bases: 4. CDR3 sequence: CASSHSGRTTDTQYF. The CDR3 region has the DNA TGTGCCAGCAGCCATAGCGGGAGGACCACAGATACGCAGTATTTT.

The gene calls are TRBV30 and TRBJ1-5; D possibly corresponds to TRBD1 (6 bases). Germline V gene sequence: CDR1 GTSNPN, CDR2 SVGIG (reference sequence). The CDR3 sequence is 16 residues long. The germline V and J ends were trimmed by 0 bases and 4 bases, with 16 bases remaining between them. CDR3 loop: CAWSVTGYRVNQPQHF. The CDR3 coding sequence is TGTGCCTGGAGTGTAACAGGGTATCGGGTGAATCAGCCCCAGCATTTT.

The chain links TRBV5-8 to TRBJ1-5; tentatively, D is TRBD1 (5 bases). CDR3 size: 14 residues. V dropped 5 bases and J dropped 11 bases, with 20 bases sitting between them. In germline, CDR1 is SGHTS, CDR2 YDEGEE. The CDR3 protein is CASRPGRDSAAQHF. DNA of the CDR3: TGTGCCAGCAGACCGGGACGGGATTCGGCGGCCCAGCATTTT.

The rearrangement links TRBV30 to TRBJ2-5; 7 positions match TRBD2. CDR3 size: 14 residues. Germline CDR1 GTSNPN, CDR2 SVGIG (reference sequence). Unmatched junction bases numbered 8, after V lost 3 bases and J lost 4 bases. CDR3 sequence reads: CAWRSMGGRETQYF. The CDR3 nucleotides are TGTGCCTGGAGATCTATGGGAGGGCGAGAGACCCAGTACTTC.

The rearrangement joins TRBV9 to TRBJ2-7; 7 bases line up with TRBD1. CDR1 is SGDLS, CDR2 YYNGEE, per germline. The CDR3 has 17 amino acids. Losses at the gene ends were 0 bases for V and 2 bases for J; bases not matched to a gene: 11. In DNA, the CDR3 is TGTGCCAGCAGCGTAGAGGACCACAGGGGCGAAACCTACGAGCAGTACTTC. Translation: CASSVEDHRGETYEQYF.

The chain couples TRBV29-1 to TRBJ2-1; TRBD2 aligns across 9 bases. The CDR3 length is 16 residues. Germline CDR1 is SQVTM and CDR2 is ANQGSEA. The V segment lost 0 bases and the J segment 7 bases; nucleotides outside the gene matches: 10. CDR3 loop: CSVEDRGGSGSNEQFF. The CDR3 DNA reads TGCAGCGTTGAAGATCGTGGGGGTAGCGGGAGTAATGAGCAGTTCTTC.

The chain couples TRBV19 to TRBJ2-1; no clear D. Germline CDR1 reads LNHDA; CDR2 reads SQIVND (reference sequence). The CDR3 spans 14 residues. Trimming removed 6 bases at V and 4 bases at J, with 13 bases between. CDR3 in DNA: TGTGCCAGTAGCCCCCCTTTGGGTTACAATGAGCAGTTCTTC. The encoded protein is CASSPPLGYNEQFF.